The source of this TCR beta chain is a study of cytomegalovirus exposure and HLA in healthy donors (dated by TCRdb to 2016 to 2017). Some background on the complete study: According to a later analysis, the roughly 120 validation repertoires were produced on the same platform as the roughly 700 repertoires of the first cohort. A separate validation cohort of roughly 120 different subjects was used in addition to the approximately 700-subject first cohort. The study aimed to test whether signatures of past pathogen exposure could be identified by cataloging public T cell receptors. High-throughput TCR immunosequencing, statistical association of individual TCRs with disease status, and machine learning were combined to predict cytomegalovirus infection status. Points the paper makes about the study in general: The authors suggested that the approach could potentially be generalized to other disease states and immunological phenotypes. The classifier was reported to diagnose cytomegalovirus status with high specificity and sensitivity in both the original cohort and the validation cohort. While some public TCRs were present in many individuals, most TCR sequences turned up only very rarely across donors. In a later analysis, TCRs clustered in the first cohort were found to also tend to co-occur in the 120 validation repertoires, with approximately 95% of cluster scores above 0. In the study, 164 TCR beta chains were listed as associated with cytomegalovirus. A few of the identified cytomegalovirus-associated TCR beta chains were confirmed in vitro to be specific for cytomegalovirus antigens. A later analysis lacked HLA typing for the validation cohort, so it scored co-occurrence in that cohort across all 130 or so repertoires.

The library was prepared using the immunoSEQ multiplex PCR assay. The published analysis was carried out like this. A statistical classification framework was built to diagnose cytomegalovirus status from the catalog of TCR beta chain sequences. TCRdb's version of the immuneACCESS table is confined to in-frame rearrangements and falls short of the full clone set. An unresolved V gene accounts for under half of the shortfall where checked; the remainder is of unknown origin. V, J and clone size were drawn from that table, and D and trimming were deduced from the DNA. Within this sample are about 130,000 clones, with roughly nine tenths of them counted one time only. The ten largest clones take up roughly 1.2% of the sample. The count of this clone is one. What this receptor recognizes is not known. There are no base qualities to consult, and no much larger clone falls within one base. For CDR1 and CDR2, the germline V gene lists SGHTS and YDEGEE. The CDR3 runs 15 residues from the cysteine to the phenylalanine. Left in the record is the CDR3 DNA by itself, 45 bases read in frame from the first base. V is reduced by 4 bases and J by 2 bases, leaving a spacing of 15 bases between them.

The donors belonged to the validation cohort of over a hundred subjects, which was separate from the roughly 680-subject first cohort. The chain links TRBV5-8 with TRBJ1-2; no D gene can be assigned with confidence. The sequenced sample was PBMCs. The sequence was collected from a woman between 18 and 30 years old in good health and CMV-seronegative. The CDR3 reads as follows: CASSQILSGNYGYTF. The nucleotide sequence reads TGTGCCAGCAGCCAGATACTTTCCGGGAACTATGGCTACACCTTC. The CDR3, completed at both ends by the reference TRBV5-8 and TRBJ1-2 genes, gives the full variable domain EAGVTQSPTHLIKTRGQQATLRCSPISGHTSVYWYQQALGLGLQFLLWYDEGEERNRGNFPPRFSGRQFPNYSSELNVNALELEDSALYLCASSQILSGNYGYTFGSGTRLTVV.